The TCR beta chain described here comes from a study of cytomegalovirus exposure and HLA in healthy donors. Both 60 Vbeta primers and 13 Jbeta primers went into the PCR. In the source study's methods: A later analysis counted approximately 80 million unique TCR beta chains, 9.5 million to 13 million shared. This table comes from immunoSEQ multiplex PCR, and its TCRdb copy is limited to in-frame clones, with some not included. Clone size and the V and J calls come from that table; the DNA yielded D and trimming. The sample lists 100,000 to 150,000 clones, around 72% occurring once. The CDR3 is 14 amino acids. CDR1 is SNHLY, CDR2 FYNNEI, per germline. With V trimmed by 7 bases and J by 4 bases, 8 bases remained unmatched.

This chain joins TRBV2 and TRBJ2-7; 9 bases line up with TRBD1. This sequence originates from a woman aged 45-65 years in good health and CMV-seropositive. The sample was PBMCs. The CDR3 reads CASTDGGTGYEQYF. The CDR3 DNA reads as TGTGCCAGCACGGACGGCGGGACAGGGTACGAGCAGTACTTC. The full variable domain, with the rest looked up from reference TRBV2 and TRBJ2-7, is EPEVTQTPSHQVTQMGQEVILRCVPISNHLYFYWYRQILGQKVEFLVSFYNNEISEKSEIFDDQFSVERPDGSNFTLKIRSTKLEDSAMYFCASTDGGTGYEQYFGPGTRLTVT.